These 3 T cell receptor beta chains originate from one sample sequenced in a study of blood T cell repertoires in COVID-19. Sequencing used immunoSEQ multiplex PCR; TCRdb keeps in-frame clones, though not all of them. The sample lists approximately 170,000 clones; more than 75% were seen once. Sequenced material: peripheral blood. The receptor source for this set is a woman of 80 years or more with COVID-19, enrolled during active disease.

The chain is built from TRBV29-1 and TRBJ1-5; tentative D call: TRBD1 (5 bases). The germline V gene has CDR1 SQVTM and CDR2 ANQGSEA. The CDR3 is 14 residues long. V was pared by 7 bases and J by 3 bases, with 16 bases between. The DNA for the CDR3 is TGCAGCGCCGCCGAGAGGGACTCCAATCAGCCCCAGCATTTT. Translating it yields CSAAERDSNQPQHF.

The V gene is TRBV11-2, the J gene TRBJ1-2; possible D gene TRBD1, 5 bases. Germline CDR1 reads SGHAT; CDR2 reads FQNNGV. With 3 bases removed from V and 5 bases from J, the gap between germline ends came to 10 bases. The length of the CDR3 is 13 residues. In DNA form, the CDR3 reads TGTGCCAGCAGCTTCGATCGGGGGTATGGCTACACCTTC. Amino acid sequence: CASSFDRGYGYTF. Based on the CDR3 plus reference TRBV11-2 and TRBJ1-2, the full variable domain is EAGVAQSPRYKIIEKRQSVAFWCNPISGHATLYWYQQILGQGPKLLIQFQNNGVVDDSQLPKDRFSAERLKGVDSTLKIQPAKLEDSAVYLCASSFDRGYGYTFGSGTRLTVV.

The chain recombines TRBV29-1 with TRBJ1-3; tentative D call: TRBD1 (6 bases). The CDR3 covers 12 residues. The germline V and J ends were trimmed by 5 bases and 4 bases, with 9 bases remaining between them. Germline V gene sequence: CDR1 SQVTM, CDR2 ANQGSEA. The CDR3 DNA follows: TGCAGCGTTAAACAGGGAGGAAACACCATATATTTT. This translates into CSVKQGGNTIYF. The entire variable domain, with the rest obtained from reference TRBV29-1 and TRBJ1-3, is as follows: SAVISQKPSRDICQRGTSLTIQCQVDSQVTMMFWYRQQPGQSLTLIATANQGSEATYESGFVIDKFPISRPNLTFSTLTVSNMSPEDSSIYLCSVKQGGNTIYFGEGSWLTVV.